What follows are 5 T cell receptor beta chains derived from one specimen sequenced in a study of shared clonotypes between healthy human individuals. Only in-frame clones appear in the TCRdb table, and some are missing; sequencing was by immunoSEQ multiplex PCR. The sample contains about 2.4 million clones, over 85% of which appear only once. The specimen sequenced was naive CD4+ T cells sorted from blood. Subset defined: CD45RA+ positively selected. The source is a man aged 18 to 29 in good health.

Points on this clone: The same CDR3 arises from other DNA sequences in this sample as well. This chain links TRBV9 with TRBJ1-6; D gene unclear. Per the germline V gene, CDR1 is SGDLS and CDR2 is YYNGEE. The CDR3 runs to 15 residues. Deletions cut 0 bases from V and 6 bases from J, with 10 bases between. The CDR3 loop is CASSVEGSGNSPLHF. As DNA, the CDR3 is TGTGCCAGCAGCGTAGAAGGGTCGGGTAATTCACCCCTCCACTTT.

Turning to this clone: The sample carries other DNA sequences with the same CDR3. V and J are TRBV18 and TRBJ1-2; 9 positions match TRBD1. This CDR3 is 15 amino acids long. Looked up from germline, CDR1 is KGHSH and CDR2 is LQKENI. J was trimmed by 2 bases and V by 6 bases; bases with no gene match: 7. The CDR3 coding sequence is TGTGCCAGCTCGCCTGGACAGGGGTCGAACTATGGCTACACCTTC. As protein: CASSPGQGSNYGYTF.

J is TRBJ2-2 and V is TRBV21-1; the table names TRBD1, a call not compared with the DNA. TRBV21-1 is a pseudogene. The CDR3 extends over 16 amino acids. DNA of the CDR3: TGTGCCAGCTCCCACAGGGCTGGGCGGCACACCGGGGAGCTGTTTTTT. This codes for CASSHRAGRHTGELFF.

The chain uses TRBV5-6 and TRBJ2-7; 13 positions agree with TRBD2. The CDR3 is made up of 14 amino acids. V lost 6 bases and J lost 3; bases outside the gene matches: 3. Germline V CDR1 and CDR2: SGHDT, YYEEEE. CDR3 sequence reads: CASIRLAGGYEQYF. CDR3 nucleotide sequence: TGTGCCAGCATCCGACTAGCGGGGGGCTACGAGCAGTACTTC.

The chain carries TRBV29-1 and TRBJ1-1; a possible D gene is TRBD1 (6 bases). V lost 7 bases to trimming and J lost 1 base, with 16 bases between them. The CDR3 totals 14 residues. Germline CDR1 SQVTM, CDR2 ANQGSEA. The CDR3 spells CSARRGAGNTEAFF. The CDR3 region has the DNA TGCAGCGCCAGGAGGGGGGCGGGGAACACTGAAGCTTTCTTT.